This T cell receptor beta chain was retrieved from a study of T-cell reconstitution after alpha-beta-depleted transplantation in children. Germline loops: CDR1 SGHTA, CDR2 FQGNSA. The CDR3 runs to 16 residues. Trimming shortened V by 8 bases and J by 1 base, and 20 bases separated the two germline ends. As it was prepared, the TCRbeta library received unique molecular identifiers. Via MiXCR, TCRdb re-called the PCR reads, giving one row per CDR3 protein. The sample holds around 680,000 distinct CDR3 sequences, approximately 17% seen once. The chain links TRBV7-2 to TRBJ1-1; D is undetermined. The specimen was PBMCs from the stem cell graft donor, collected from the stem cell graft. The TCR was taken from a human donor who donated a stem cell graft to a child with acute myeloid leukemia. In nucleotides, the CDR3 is TGTGCCAGCTCTCCAACCTGGCCCGCACAGAACACTGAAGCTTTCTTT. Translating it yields CASSPTWPAQNTEAFF.